Following are 29 T cell receptor beta chains from one sample sequenced in a study of blood T cell repertoires in COVID-19. Sequencing used immunoSEQ multiplex PCR; TCRdb keeps in-frame clones, though not all of them. The repertoire includes 150,000 to 200,000 clones, more than 70% of them detected once, and roughly 7% sits in the top ten. The sample taken for sequencing was peripheral blood. The source of these receptors is a man aged 50-59 years with active or convalescent COVID-19.

This chain uses TRBV5-1 with TRBJ2-7, with a tentative D call TRBD1 (6 bases). Looked up from germline, CDR1 is SGHRS and CDR2 is YFSETQ. The ends were cut back, 1 base at V and 2 bases at J, with 19 bases in the middle. The CDR3 totals 17 residues. This CDR3 is CASSLQMTGFVTYEQYF. CDR3 coding DNA: TGCGCCAGCAGCTTGCAGATGACAGGATTTGTAACCTACGAGCAGTACTTC.

The genes are TRBV18 and TRBJ1-2, with 8 bases aligning to TRBD1. Germline-derived CDR1 and CDR2 are KGHSH and LQKENI. V lost 3 bases to trimming and J lost 7 bases; unmatched junction nucleotides: 16. The CDR3 loop spans 17 amino acids. CDR3 sequence reads: CASSPQRTGSGIGGYTF. As DNA, the CDR3 is TGTGCCAGCTCACCGCAACGGACAGGGTCCGGTATTGGTGGCTACACCTTC.

The chain carries TRBV5-1 and TRBJ2-7; TRBD1 aligns across 12 bases. Germline V gives CDR1 SGHRS, CDR2 YFSETQ. The CDR3 runs 16 residues. The V segment lost 0 bases and the J segment 6 bases; nucleotides outside the gene matches: 7. In DNA form, the CDR3 reads TGCGCCAGCAGCTTGGGAGGGACAGGGGGCGATTTCGAGCAGTACTTC. Amino acids: CASSLGGTGGDFEQYF.

The V and J genes are TRBV5-1 and TRBJ2-3, with D possibly matching TRBD1 (5 bases). This CDR3 has 15 residues. The V gene's germline CDR1 is SGHRS and CDR2 YFSETQ. Between the trimmed V and J ends, which lost 4 bases and 4 bases, there was a span of 16 bases. The DNA of the CDR3 is TGCGCCAGCAGCACGCAGGGTGGGCGCCCAGATACGCAGTATTTT. Residues: CASSTQGGRPDTQYF. Filled out from reference TRBV5-1 and TRBJ2-3, the complete variable domain reads KAGVTQTPRYLIKTRGQQVTLSCSPISGHRSVSWYQQTPGQGLQFLFEYFSETQRNKGNFPGRFSGRQFSNSRSEMNVSTLELGDSALYLCASSTQGGRPDTQYFGPGTRLTVL.

The J gene is TRBJ1-2, the V gene TRBV7-2, with 8 bases lining up with TRBD1. V dropped 0 bases and J dropped 2; count of bases not matched to a gene: 8. Germline loops: CDR1 SGHTA, CDR2 FQGNSA. The CDR3 is made up of 17 amino acids. CDR3: CASSLAPLWTGNYGYTF. The CDR3 DNA sequence: TGTGCCAGCAGCTTAGCCCCTCTATGGACAGGGAACTATGGCTACACCTTC.

The chain is built from TRBV6-5 and TRBJ2-7, with a possible D match to TRBD2 (5 bases). Germline V gene data show CDR1 as MNHEY and CDR2 as SVGAGI. This CDR3 has 14 amino acids. With 0 bases removed from V and 7 bases from J, the gap between germline ends came to 13 bases. The CDR3 DNA reads TGTGCCAGCAGTTACTCCGGCGGGTATGGGGAGCAGTACTTC. Its translation: CASSYSGGYGEQYF.

This clone has only one observation. V is TRBV4-1 and J is TRBJ2-2; 8 bases agree with TRBD1. The CDR3 runs to 18 residues. V lost 2 bases, J lost 0 bases, and 8 bases stayed unmatched. Per germline, CDR1 MGHRA and CDR2 YSYEKL. The CDR3 is CASSQTGTGGSNTGELFF. CDR3 sequence (DNA): TGCGCCAGCAGCCAAACCGGAACAGGGGGTTCGAACACCGGGGAGCTGTTTTTT.

The CDR3: CASSASHASNEQFF. CDR3 coding DNA: TGTGCCAGCAGCGCTAGTCACGCTTCCAATGAGCAGTTCTTC. The chain links TRBV9 to TRBJ2-1; D is uncertain. Germline V gene lookup returns CDR1 SGDLS and CDR2 YYNGEE. V lost 3 bases and J lost 6, with 13 bases in between. The CDR3 totals 14 residues. Together with reference TRBV9 and TRBJ2-1, the CDR3 gives the full variable domain: DSGVTQTPKHLITATGQRVTLRCSPRSGDLSVYWYQQSLDQGLQFLIQYYNGEERAKGNILERFSAQQFPDLHSELNLSSLELGDSALYFCASSASHASNEQFFGPGTRLTVL.

The V call is TRBV7-2, the J call TRBJ2-2; unclear D gene. Germline CDR1 and CDR2: SGHTA and FQGNSA. This CDR3 contains 12 residues. V lost 7 bases, J lost 2 bases, and 5 bases lay in between. CDR3 in DNA: TGTGCCAGCATCCTCAACACCGGGGAGCTGTTTTTT. As protein: CASILNTGELFF.

J is TRBJ2-1 and V is TRBV24-1; no reliable D call. Germline lookup yields CDR1 KGHDR and CDR2 SFDVKD. The germline V and J ends were trimmed by 3 bases and 5 bases, with 4 bases remaining between them. This CDR3 comprises 12 residues. CDR3 sequence (DNA): TGTGCCACCAGTGATGGAGACAATGAGCAGTTCTTC. The encoded protein is CATSDGDNEQFF.

V usage is TRBV5-4 and J usage is TRBJ2-3; 11 bases map to TRBD2. The germline V gene encodes CDR1 SGHNT and CDR2 YYREEE (reference sequence). V trimming: 2 bases; J trimming: 4 bases; junction bases outside the gene matches: 6. This CDR3 is built from 16 residues. CDR3 loop: CASSFRLAGTSDTQYF. In DNA form, the CDR3 reads TGTGCCAGCAGCTTCCGACTAGCGGGAACATCAGATACGCAGTATTTT.

The rearrangement joins TRBV10-3 to TRBJ1-3; D call uncertain. Trimming removed 5 bases at V and 0 bases at J, with 11 bases between. Germline V CDR1 and CDR2: ENHRY, SYGVKD. CDR3 length: 15 residues. Here the CDR3 reads CAISPPPVSGNTIYF. Here the CDR3 DNA reads TGTGCCATCAGTCCACCCCCGGTCTCTGGAAACACCATATATTTT.

The chain joins TRBV2 to TRBJ1-2; no definite D call. CDR1 and CDR2 (germline): SNHLY, FYNNEI. The CDR3 has 14 residues. Trimming cost V 3 bases and J 7 bases, with 15 bases left between them. CDR3 in DNA: TGTGCCAGCAGTGACACTTTGGAGGTGGGTGGCTACACCTTC. It translates to CASSDTLEVGGYTF.

The rearrangement links TRBV5-4 to TRBJ2-6, with D tentatively TRBD2 (6 bases). Germline V CDR1 and CDR2: SGHNT, YYREEE (reference sequence). V lost 4 bases, J lost 2 bases, and 10 bases lay in between. This CDR3 is built from 15 residues. This CDR3 reads CASSLGLAGANVLTF. CDR3 bases: TGTGCCAGCAGCCTGGGACTGGCTGGGGCCAACGTCCTGACTTTC.

This chain links TRBV24-1 with TRBJ2-1; 11 bases line up with TRBD2. Germline trimming cut 3 bases from V and 7 bases from J; bases unmatched to any gene: 4. CDR1 is KGHDR, CDR2 SFDVKD, per germline. The CDR3 has 15 amino acids. The CDR3 reads CATSDEGLAVNEQFF. The CDR3 DNA reads as TGTGCCACCAGTGATGAGGGACTAGCGGTTAATGAGCAGTTCTTC.

This chain connects TRBV19 to TRBJ1-2; D uncertain. The germline gives CDR1 LNHDA, CDR2 SQIVND (reference sequence). Trimming removed 3 bases from V and 0 bases from J, with 2 bases in between. CDR3 length equals 12 residues. The DNA for the CDR3 is TGTGCCAGTAGTATCGCTAACTATGGCTACACCTTC. Amino acids: CASSIANYGYTF.

The J gene is TRBJ1-3, the V gene TRBV4-1; D ambiguous. This CDR3 region has 15 residues. Trimming pared 1 base from V and 0 bases from J, leaving 7 bases between. CDR1 is MGHRA, CDR2 YSYEKL, per germline. As DNA, the CDR3 is TGCGCCAGCAGCCAAGCGGGGATCTCTGGAAACACCATATATTTT. This codes for CASSQAGISGNTIYF.

The chain has TRBV9 and TRBJ2-2; 7 bases map to TRBD1. This CDR3 spans 15 amino acids. Germline CDR1 is SGDLS and CDR2 is YYNGEE. V was clipped by 4 bases and J by 8 bases; unmatched bases: 11. The CDR3 DNA follows: TGTGCCAGCAGCCCGCGACAGGGAGTAGTTGGGGAGCTGTTTTTT. It yields the protein CASSPRQGVVGELFF.

V usage is TRBV25-1 and J usage is TRBJ1-5, with TRBD1 as a possible D gene (5 bases). Germline CDR1 reads MGHDK; CDR2 reads SYGVNS. Trimming left V 6 bases short and J 6 bases short, with 9 bases between. This CDR3 contains 12 residues. The CDR3 DNA sequence: TGTGCCAGCAGGCAGGGCAGTCAGCCCCAGCATTTT. Amino acid sequence: CASRQGSQPQHF.

The chain recombines TRBV12-5 with TRBJ1-5; the D gene is possibly TRBD1 (5 bases). This CDR3 region has 18 residues. From germline, CDR1 is LGHNT and CDR2 FRNRAP. V lost 0 bases to trimming and J lost 2 bases, with 17 bases between them. CDR3 in DNA: TGTGCTAGTGGTTTGGTACGATTCAGGGAGGTAGGCAATCAGCCCCAGCATTTT. The encoded protein is CASGLVRFREVGNQPQHF.

V gene TRBV5-4 combines with J gene TRBJ2-3, with a weak D call TRBD1 (5 bases). Germline V gives CDR1 SGHNT, CDR2 YYREEE (reference sequence). Trimming pared 0 bases from V and 2 bases from J, leaving 7 bases between. The CDR3 totals 14 residues. Here the CDR3 reads CASSLARATDTQYF. CDR3 in DNA: TGTGCCAGCAGCTTGGCCAGGGCCACAGATACGCAGTATTTT.

This chain joins TRBV19 and TRBJ1-5; D not resolved. CDR1 is LNHDA and CDR2 is SQIVND in the germline V gene (reference sequence). The length of the CDR3 is 17 residues. Trimming cost V 3 bases and J 5 bases, with 20 bases left between them. The CDR3 DNA reads TGTGCCAGTAGTATTCTGGGCAGTGATCCTTTAGATCAGCCCCAGCATTTT. It yields the protein CASSILGSDPLDQPQHF.

This chain links TRBV5-5 with TRBJ2-7; a weak D match, TRBD1 (5 bases). Deletions cut 2 bases from V and 0 bases from J, with 9 bases between. CDR3 length: 14 amino acids. Per germline, CDR1 SGHKS and CDR2 YYEKEE (reference sequence). The CDR3, as DNA: TGTGCCAGCAGCTTAACTACAGGCTCCTACGAGCAGTACTTC. As protein: CASSLTTGSYEQYF. The whole variable domain, filled in from reference TRBV5-5 and TRBJ2-7, reads DAGVTQSPTHLIKTRGQQVTLRCSPISGHKSVSWYQQVLGQGPQFIFQYYEKEERGRGNFPDRFSARQFPNYSSELNVNALLLGDSALYLCASSLTTGSYEQYFGPGTRLTVT.

This clone appeared a single time. This rearrangement joins TRBV7-2 to TRBJ2-3; TRBD1 is a possible D gene (5 bases). The CDR3 is 18 amino acids. Trimming left V 5 bases short and J 0 bases short, with 21 bases between. In germline, CDR1 is SGHTA, CDR2 FQGNSA. The CDR3 coding sequence is TGTGCCAGCAGCCCGCACAGGCCCCTAACCTCTAGCACAGATACGCAGTATTTT. It specifies CASSPHRPLTSSTDTQYF. Complete variable domain (other parts from reference TRBV7-2 and TRBJ2-3): GAGVSQSPSNKVTEKGKDVELRCDPISGHTALYWYRQSLGQGLEFLIYFQGNSAPDKSGLPSDRFSAERTGGSVSTLTIQRTQQEDSAVYLCASSPHRPLTSSTDTQYFGPGTRLTVL.

This clone was recorded once. The chain has TRBV11-3 and TRBJ2-4; 7 nucleotides match TRBD1. With 0 bases clipped from V and 1 base from J, the junction kept 15 bases outside the gene matches. Per germline, CDR1 SGHNT and CDR2 YENEEA. There are 20 residues in the CDR3. In nucleotides, the CDR3 is TGTGCCAGCAGCTTAGAATTCGGAACAGGGGCGAGGATGGCCAAAAACATTCAGTACTTC. Translated, it gives CASSLEFGTGARMAKNIQYF.

This clone turned up a few times. The gene calls are TRBV16 and TRBJ2-7, with TRBD1 identical over 8 bases. Germline V gene lookup returns CDR1 KGHSY and CDR2 FQNENV. Losses at the gene ends were 2 bases for V and 0 bases for J; bases not matched to a gene: 9. The length of the CDR3 is 17 residues. The CDR3, as DNA: TGTGCCAGCAGCCAAATATTGACAGGGGCGATCTCCTACGAGCAGTACTTC. Its translation: CASSQILTGAISYEQYF.

J is TRBJ2-5 and V is TRBV5-4; TRBD1 might be the D (6 bases). The germline gives CDR1 SGHNT, CDR2 YYREEE (reference sequence). This CDR3 has 15 residues. Trimming pared 5 bases from V and 5 bases from J, leaving 19 bases between. The CDR3 DNA follows: TGTGCCAGCAGGCCCCAACAGGGCGCGGGCGAGACCCAGTACTTC. Its protein product is CASRPQQGAGETQYF.

The chain combines TRBV2 with TRBJ2-1; D call uncertain. The CDR3 totals 15 residues. V lost 5 bases and J lost 9, with 20 bases in between. CDR1 and CDR2 (germline): SNHLY, FYNNEI. The CDR3 DNA reads as TGTGCCAGCAGTCTATATAGCCATCTCTTCGGTGAGCAGTTCTTC. It yields the protein CASSLYSHLFGEQFF.

V gene TRBV5-4 combines with J gene TRBJ2-2; 8 nucleotides line up with TRBD1. The CDR3 length is 16 residues. The J segment lost 4 bases and the V segment lost 4 bases, leaving 9 bases of the junction unmatched. The germline V gene has CDR1 SGHNT and CDR2 YYREEE (reference sequence). The CDR3 bases are TGTGCCAGCAGCCCTCGGCAGGGGGCGGGCACCGGGGAGCTGTTTTTT. Amino acid sequence: CASSPRQGAGTGELFF.